Described below is a single TCR beta chain sequence and its context. In the study's own analysis: Using reference gene primer amplification, nucleated cell counts were estimated. Clones were sequenced by immunoSEQ multiplex PCR, and TCRdb holds only the in-frame ones, with some missing. The V and J calls and clone size come from that table; D and trimming were worked out from the DNA. This table has 50,000 to 65,000 clones, around nine tenths appearing once. Germline V CDR1 and CDR2: LGHNA, YNFKEQ. This CDR3 is 15 amino acids long. Trimming left V 3 bases short and J 1 base short, with 11 bases between. This sample stems from a study of blood T cell repertoires in COVID-19. At the level of the study: Specimens from acute and convalescent COVID-19 originated in the United States, Italy and Spain. Sample material is recorded as cDNA or gDNA derived from T cells, B-cell-depleted T cells, or PBMCs.

The rearrangement links TRBV4-2 to TRBJ2-3; D possibly corresponds to TRBD1 (6 bases). The receptor was isolated from a human donor in a cohort sampled during active COVID-19. The sample comprised peripheral blood. CDR3 sequence reads: CASSQRQAGTDTQYF. In DNA, the CDR3 is TGTGCCAGCAGCCAGCGACAGGCCGGCACAGATACGCAGTATTTT.